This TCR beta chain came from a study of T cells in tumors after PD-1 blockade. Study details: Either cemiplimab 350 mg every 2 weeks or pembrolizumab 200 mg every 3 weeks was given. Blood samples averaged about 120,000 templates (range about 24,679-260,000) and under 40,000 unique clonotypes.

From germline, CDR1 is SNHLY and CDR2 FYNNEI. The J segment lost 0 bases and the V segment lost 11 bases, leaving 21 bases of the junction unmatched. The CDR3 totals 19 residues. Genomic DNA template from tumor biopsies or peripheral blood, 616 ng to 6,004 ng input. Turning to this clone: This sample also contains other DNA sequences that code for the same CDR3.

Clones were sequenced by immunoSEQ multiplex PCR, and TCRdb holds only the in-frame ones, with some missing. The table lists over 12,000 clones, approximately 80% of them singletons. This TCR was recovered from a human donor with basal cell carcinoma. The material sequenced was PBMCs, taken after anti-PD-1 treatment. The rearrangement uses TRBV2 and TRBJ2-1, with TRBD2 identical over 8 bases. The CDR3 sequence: CACCDGGARAGSSYNEQFF. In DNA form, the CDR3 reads TGTGCCTGCTGTGACGGGGGGGCGCGGGCGGGGAGCTCCTACAATGAGCAGTTCTTC.